A selection of T cell receptor beta chains follows, all from one sample in a study of cytomegalovirus exposure and HLA in healthy donors. TCRdb's copy holds only in-frame clones and misses some; the assay was immunoSEQ multiplex PCR. The sample shows nearly 200,000 clones, more than 75% of them seen only once. Sequencing was done on a sample of PBMCs. The source is a woman between 45 and 65 years old in good health and CMV-seropositive. Both conserved end residues are part of each CDR3. Fields, in order: clone size, D gene, V gene, J gene, CDR3 DNA, CDR3 protein. The D gene is left open where the match is weak. Clone size is stated in some rows and not others, as once, few, many or a class when expanded.

NA	TRBD1	TRBV29-1	TRBJ2-2	TGCAGCGTCGAAAGACAGGGGAACACCGGGGAGCTGTTTTTT	CSVERQGNTGELFF
NA	TRBD2	TRBV9	TRBJ2-3	TGTGCCAGCAGCCGGACTAGCGGGAGAGACGGTGCTAGCACAGATACGCAGTATTTT	CASSRTSGRDGASTDTQYF
NA	NA	TRBV6-6	TRBJ2-5	TGTGCCAGCGGCAGGGAAGAGACCCAGTACTTC	CASGREETQYF
NA	TRBD1	TRBV18	TRBJ1-2	TGTGCCAGCTCACCCCCAGGGACAGGGGGAGGCTACACCTTC	CASSPPGTGGGYTF
NA	NA	TRBV30	TRBJ2-3	TGTGCCTGGAGGGTTACAGGGGGGGCGCAGTATTTT	CAWRVTGGAQYF
few	NA	TRBV28	TRBJ1-1	TGTGCCAGCAGCCCCACGGGGGGCACGCACACTGAAGCTTTCTTT	CASSPTGGTHTEAFF
NA	TRBD1	TRBV28	TRBJ1-5	TGTGCCAGCAGTTTTCCGGGACAGCTAAATCAGCCCCAGCATTTT	CASSFPGQLNQPQHF
NA	NA	TRBV11-1	TRBJ2-1	TGTGCCAGCAGCCGGCAGGGTGGGAATGAGCAGTTCTTC	CASSRQGGNEQFF
NA	TRBD1	TRBV19	TRBJ2-7	TGTGCCAGTGCCCCCCTGCGAGACAGGGATTCCCACGAGCAGTACTTC	CASAPLRDRDSHEQYF
few	TRBD2	TRBV9	TRBJ2-2	TGTGCCAGCAGCGTTCGGACTAGCCGGAACACCGGGGAGCTGTTTTTT	CASSVRTSRNTGELFF
NA	TRBD1	TRBV18	TRBJ2-1	TGTGCCAGCTCACTTCTCCGGGACAGGGGGCAGGATGAGCAGTTCTTC	CASSLLRDRGQDEQFF
NA	NA	TRBV27	TRBJ1-2	TGTGCCAGCAGAAGAACAGGCCCTTTAAACTATGGCTACACCTTC	CASRRTGPLNYGYTF
NA	NA	TRBV9	TRBJ1-5	TGTGCCAGCAGCGTGGGGGGGGGTGGCAATCAGCCCCAGCATTTT	CASSVGGGGNQPQHF
NA	TRBD2	TRBV5-1	TRBJ2-3	TGCGCCAGCAGCTCCCTAGCGGTGGGTGGAGATACGCAGTATTTT	CASSSLAVGGDTQYF
NA	NA	TRBV5-1	TRBJ2-3	TGCGCCAGCAGTCCGCTCCGGGATTTGAACACAGATACGCAGTATTTT	CASSPLRDLNTDTQYF
NA	TRBD2	TRBV9	TRBJ2-5	TGTGCCAGCAGCACGCCGACTAGCGGGGGGGAAGAGACCCAGTACTTC	CASSTPTSGGEETQYF
NA	TRBD2	TRBV19	TRBJ2-7	TGTGCCAGTAGCCCCACTAGCGGGGGGCGCTACGAGCAGTACTTC	CASSPTSGGRYEQYF
NA	NA	TRBV30	TRBJ1-1	TGTGCCTCCCAGACTCAAGGGGACACTGAAGCTTTCTTT	CASQTQGDTEAFF
NA	NA	TRBV19	TRBJ2-3	TGTGCCAGTAGTCGGCGAGCGGTCGACTTCACAGATACGCAGTATTTT	CASSRRAVDFTDTQYF
once	NA	TRBV28	TRBJ2-7	TGTGCCAGCGCCGGATCCAAGGGGCGATACGAGCAGTACTTC	CASAGSKGRYEQYF
NA	NA	TRBV28	TRBJ1-1	TGTGCCAGCAGCTTCCCGACAGCAAACACTGAAGCTTTCTTT	CASSFPTANTEAFF
NA	NA	TRBV5-4	TRBJ1-1	TGTGCCAGCAGCCCCAGGGCTGTGAACACTGAAGCTTTCTTT	CASSPRAVNTEAFF
NA	TRBD2	TRBV28	TRBJ2-4	TGTGCCAGCAGCCCTCCTAGCGGGAGGGCCGGGGACAGTCAGTACTTC	CASSPPSGRAGDSQYF
NA	NA	TRBV7-2	TRBJ2-1	TGTGCCAGCAGAGTAGGGGGCAATGAGCAGTTCTTC	CASRVGGNEQFF
NA	TRBD1	TRBV18	TRBJ2-7	TGTGCCAGCTCACCCGGGACGGTGGCAGGGGGCTACGAGCAGTACTTC	CASSPGTVAGGYEQYF
NA	TRBD2	TRBV2	TRBJ2-1	TGTGCCAGCAGTCCGGGACTAGCGGATATAAACCCCTCCTACAATGAGCAGTTCTTC	CASSPGLADINPSYNEQFF
NA	NA	TRBV4-3	TRBJ2-1	TGCGCCAGCAGCCAAGAGTTCCGCTCCTACAATGAGCAGTTCTTC	CASSQEFRSYNEQFF
NA	TRBD2	TRBV6-5	TRBJ2-7	TGTGCCAGCAGTAAACTAGCGGGGCGGTACGAGCAGTACTTC	CASSKLAGRYEQYF
NA	NA	TRBV5-1	TRBJ2-3	TGCGCCAGCACCTTGGGGGGGCCCACAGATACGCAGTATTTT	CASTLGGPTDTQYF
NA	TRBD1	TRBV6-1	TRBJ1-3	TGTGCCAGCAGTGATCGGGACAGACGAAACACCATATATTTT	CASSDRDRRNTIYF
NA	TRBD1	TRBV7-2	TRBJ2-7	TGTGCCGGGGGACAGGTACCCTACGAGCAGTACTTC	CAGGQVPYEQYF
NA	TRBD1	TRBV28	TRBJ1-2	TGTGCCAGCAAGTTTCTCCTTGGACAGGGCTATGGCTACACCTTC	CASKFLLGQGYGYTF
once	NA	TRBV7-9	TRBJ2-3	TGTGCCAGCAGCCTAATATCGTCGCCAACAGATACGCAGTATTTT	CASSLISSPTDTQYF
NA	TRBD1	TRBV6-1	TRBJ1-1	TGTGCCAGCATCCCGGGACAGGGGGGGAACACTGAAGCTTTCTTT	CASIPGQGGNTEAFF
once	TRBD1	TRBV11-3	TRBJ2-3	TGTGCCAGCGCCCTGGGACAGGAGGTCGGGGATACGCAGTATTTT	CASALGQEVGDTQYF
NA	NA	TRBV7-2	TRBJ1-1	TGTGCCAGCTCGACAGGCCCTAACACTGAAGCTTTCTTT	CASSTGPNTEAFF
many	TRBD2	TRBV5-5	TRBJ2-3	TGTGCCAGCAGCTTGGAGGGACTAGCGGGAGTGGGGGCCACAGATACGCAGTATTTT	CASSLEGLAGVGATDTQYF
NA	NA	TRBV6-5	TRBJ1-5	TGTGCCAGCCAGGGCGTCGATCAGCCCCAGCATTTT	CASQGVDQPQHF
NA	NA	TRBV6-1	TRBJ1-3	TGTGCCAGCACCCCCAGCTCTGGAAACACCATATATTTT	CASTPSSGNTIYF
NA	NA	TRBV10-3	TRBJ1-2	TGTGCCATCACCACTACAGAAGGGGCGCGGGGCTACACCTTC	CAITTTEGARGYTF
NA	TRBD2	TRBV7-9	TRBJ2-5	TGTGCCAGCAGCTTCGCGGGGGAAGAGACCCAGTACTTC	CASSFAGEETQYF
NA	NA	TRBV5-4	TRBJ2-1	TGTGCCAGCAGCTTGTATTCACAGCCCCCCTACAATGAGCAGTTCTTC	CASSLYSQPPYNEQFF
NA	NA	TRBV28	TRBJ2-2	TGTGCCAGCAGTTTACTGAACACCGGGGAGCTGTTTTTT	CASSLLNTGELFF
NA	NA	TRBV4-1	TRBJ1-2	TGCGCCAGCAGTCTTAAACCTACAGGCCCACTCTATGGCTACACCTTC	CASSLKPTGPLYGYTF
NA	NA	TRBV2	TRBJ2-1	TGTGCCAGCAGTGTCGAGGGAGGCAATGAGCAGTTCTTC	CASSVEGGNEQFF
NA	TRBD1	TRBV10-3	TRBJ1-5	TGTGCCATCAGGGACAGGGTAGGTGAGCCCCAGCATTTT	CAIRDRVGEPQHF
NA	TRBD1	TRBV7-6	TRBJ1-1	TGCGCCAGCAGCCCATACCTCTCTACCGGGACAGGGACTTTCTTT	CASSPYLSTGTGTFF
NA	NA	TRBV28	TRBJ1-1	TGTGCCAGTCTCAACCCTAGGAACACTGAAGCTTTCTTT	CASLNPRNTEAFF
few	TRBD1	TRBV6-1	TRBJ1-5	TGTGCCAGCCAGGGGGTTTTAAATCAGCCCCAGCATTTT	CASQGVLNQPQHF
once	TRBD1	TRBV28	TRBJ1-4	TGTGCCAGCAGTTTAGGTTCCGGGACAGATAATGAAAAACTGTTTTTT	CASSLGSGTDNEKLFF
NA	NA	TRBV5-6	TRBJ2-5	TGTGCCAGCAGCTTGACAGGGCGTGAGACCCAGTACTTC	CASSLTGRETQYF
NA	NA	TRBV11-2	TRBJ2-1	TGTGCCAGCAGCTTGGTCGCGGTGGGGGGGCAGTTCTTC	CASSLVAVGGQFF
NA	NA	TRBV7-9	TRBJ2-7	TGTGCCAGCAGCTTATCGGGCAGGGCCGAGCAGTACTTC	CASSLSGRAEQYF
NA	TRBD1	TRBV5-5	TRBJ2-5	TGTGCCAGCAGCTTGGCTTTACAGGGGGCCTGGGAGACCCAGTACTTC	CASSLALQGAWETQYF
NA	NA	TRBV19	TRBJ2-2	TGTGCCACTGGGACTTTTGCGAACACCGGGGAGCTGTTTTTT	CATGTFANTGELFF
NA	TRBD1	TRBV6-5	TRBJ1-2	TGTGCCAGCAGTCCCGACAGGGTTGGTGGCTACACCTTC	CASSPDRVGGYTF
few	TRBD1	TRBV7-6	TRBJ2-7	TGTGCCAGCAGCGAAGGGACAGACTTCTCCTACGAGCAGTACTTC	CASSEGTDFSYEQYF